Listed below are T cell receptor beta chains from one sample, sequenced in a study of shared clonotypes between healthy human individuals. Sequenced by immunoSEQ multiplex PCR; TCRdb stores in-frame clones only, minus some. The sample consists of some 450,000 clones, approximately 80% of them appearing once. The material sequenced was PBMCs. The receptors were gathered from a woman aged 40 to 50 in good health. Some clones in this sample may be carry-over from other donors' samples. CDR3s include the opening cysteine and the closing phenylalanine or tryptophan. D genes are given only for firm matches. Clone size is stated in some rows and not others, as once, few, many or a class when expanded.

size: .; D: .; V: TRBV11-2; length: 13; J: TRBJ2-7; CDR3: CASSLGWLGEQYF; DNA: TGTGCCAGCAGCTTGGGTTGGTTGGGCGAGCAGTACTTC
size: once; D: .; V: TRBV11-2; length: 15; J: TRBJ1-2; CDR3: CASSQPQGRQGGYTF; DNA: TGTGCCAGCAGCCAACCACAGGGACGCCAGGGTGGCTACACCTTC
size: .; D: .; V: TRBV30; length: 15; J: TRBJ2-1; CDR3: CAWSVRGGSYNEQFF; DNA: TGTGCCTGGAGTGTAAGGGGGGGTTCCTACAATGAGCAGTTCTTC
size: few; D: TRBD1; V: TRBV30; length: 14; J: TRBJ1-1; CDR3: CAWSVDRGQQGAFF; DNA: TGTGCCTGGAGTGTGGACAGGGGCCAACAGGGAGCTTTCTTT
size: .; D: TRBD1; V: TRBV28; length: 16; J: TRBJ1-4; CDR3: CASSPSGDRVFEKLFF; DNA: TGTGCCAGCAGTCCCTCCGGGGACAGGGTTTTTGAAAAACTGTTTTTT
size: .; D: TRBD2; V: TRBV18; length: 14; J: TRBJ2-7; CDR3: CASSPGTRSHEQYF; DNA: TGTGCCAGCTCACCCGGGACTAGGTCCCACGAGCAGTACTTC
size: .; D: .; V: TRBV11-2; length: 14; J: TRBJ2-7; CDR3: CASSLAQGSYEQYF; DNA: TGTGCCAGCAGCTTAGCACAGGGCTCCTACGAGCAGTACTTC
size: .; D: .; V: TRBV30; length: 15; J: TRBJ2-1; CDR3: CAWSKTTGSWNEQFF; DNA: TGTGCCTGGAGTAAAACGACTGGGAGTTGGAATGAGCAGTTCTTC
size: .; D: TRBD1; V: TRBV6-5; length: 13; J: TRBJ2-7; CDR3: CASRWGQGFEQYF; DNA: TGTGCCAGCAGATGGGGACAGGGTTTCGAGCAGTACTTC
size: .; D: .; V: TRBV27; length: 16; J: TRBJ2-7; CDR3: CASSLRAGLQPYEQYF; DNA: TGTGCCAGCAGTTTAAGGGCGGGACTGCAACCCTACGAGCAGTACTTC